This passage covers 25 T cell receptor beta chains from one sample sequenced in a study of blood T cell repertoires in COVID-19. TCRdb's copy holds only in-frame clones and misses some; the assay was immunoSEQ multiplex PCR. The data hold more than 250,000 clones, with roughly 86% observed a single time. Sequenced sample: PBMCs or T cells enriched from blood (not recorded which). These receptors came from a woman between 18 and 30 years old who had recovered from COVID-19.

V usage is TRBV3-1 (or the pseudogene TRBV3-2) and J usage is TRBJ1-2, with unresolved D. Germline lookup yields CDR1 LGHDT and CDR2 YNNKEL (reference sequence). There are 13 residues in the CDR3. The germline V and J ends were trimmed by 3 bases and 1 base, with 6 bases remaining between them. The CDR3 coding sequence is TGTGCCAGCAGCCAGCCAGGTAACTATGGCTACACCTTC. Protein product: CASSQPGNYGYTF.

The rearrangement links TRBV7-6 to TRBJ2-2, with 8 bases aligning to TRBD2. From germline, CDR1 is SGHVS and CDR2 FNYEAQ. Trimming at V came to 4 bases and at J to 3 bases, leaving 7 bases not matched to a gene. This CDR3 spans 16 amino acids. The CDR3 sequence: CASSSKRGRDTGELFF. In DNA, the CDR3 is TGTGCCAGCAGCTCTAAGCGGGGGAGAGACACCGGGGAGCTGTTTTTT.

The CDR3 loop reads CASSPRRDGYTF. CDR3 in DNA: TGTGCCAGCAGCCCTAGGCGAGATGGCTACACCTTC. The chain recombines TRBV13 with TRBJ1-2; no definite D call. Trimming cost V 5 bases and J 6 bases, with 10 bases left between them. CDR1 and CDR2 (germline): PRHDT, FYEKMQ (reference sequence). The CDR3 contains 12 residues.

The rearrangement joins TRBV10-3 to TRBJ2-2; D not certain. Germline V lookup: CDR1 ENHRY, CDR2 SYGVKD. V was shortened by 5 bases and J by 6 bases, with 19 bases between the two germline ends. The CDR3 is 16 amino acids. The CDR3 nucleotides are TGTGCCATCAGTAAGACTGAGAAGGCTAGTGCCGGGGAGCTGTTTTTT. Translating gives CAISKTEKASAGELFF.

This rearrangement joins TRBV12-3 or TRBV12-4 to TRBJ2-2; D is uncertain. The CDR3 covers 13 residues. Trimming removed 4 bases from V and 4 bases from J, with 7 bases in between. The CDR3 bases are TGTGCCAGCAGTTGGAGTTCCACCGGGGAGCTGTTTTTT. Amino acid sequence: CASSWSSTGELFF.

This clone was detected only a few times. This chain links TRBV29-1 with TRBJ2-2; D unresolved. Between the trimmed V and J ends, which lost 4 bases and 1 base, there was a span of 4 bases. Germline V CDR1 and CDR2: SQVTM, ANQGSEA. The CDR3 extends over 12 amino acids. The CDR3 DNA reads TGCAGCGTTGCCCTGAACACCGGGGAGCTGTTTTTT. Its protein is CSVALNTGELFF.

CDR3 sequence (DNA): TGTGCCAGCAGCTTGAGAGGTACTAGCGGGGGAGGAGGCGAGCAGTACTTC. It is translated as CASSLRGTSGGGGEQYF. The chain is built from TRBV5-5 and TRBJ2-7, with TRBD2 matching over 11 bases. Germline V CDR1 and CDR2: SGHKS, YYEKEE (reference sequence). The CDR3 totals 17 residues. V was pared by 1 base and J by 6 bases, with 12 bases of the junction left unmatched.

CDR3 amino acids: CASSVGGQSNSPLHF. Written as DNA, the CDR3 is TGTGCCAGCAGCGTAGGCGGACAGAGTAATTCACCCCTCCACTTT. This sequence joins TRBV9 and TRBJ1-6; tentative D call: TRBD1 (6 bases). This CDR3 has 15 amino acids. Trimming removed 0 bases from V and 6 bases from J, with 10 bases in between. Looked up from germline, CDR1 is SGDLS and CDR2 is YYNGEE.

The rearrangement joins TRBV30 to TRBJ1-1; no firm D call. The CDR3 is 11 residues long. V was clipped by 2 bases and J by 5 bases, with 6 bases between them. The germline CDR1 and CDR2 sequences are GTSNPN and SVGIG (reference sequence). CDR3 in DNA: TGTGCCTGGAGTTCCAGGACTGAAGCTTTCTTT. As protein: CAWSSRTEAFF.

The sample holds a few counts of this clone. The sample holds other DNA sequences that translate to the same CDR3. The CDR3: CASSYSGSSYEQYF. In nucleotides, the CDR3 is TGTGCCAGCAGTTACTCTGGGAGCTCCTACGAGCAGTACTTC. The V call is TRBV6-5, the J call TRBJ2-7; a possible D gene is TRBD2 (5 bases). The ends were cut back, 0 bases at V and 0 bases at J, with 6 bases in the middle. Germline lookup yields CDR1 MNHEY and CDR2 SVGAGI. This CDR3 contains 14 residues.

The V and J genes are TRBV25-1 and TRBJ2-1; perhaps TRBD2 as D (7 bases). This CDR3 region has 16 residues. Per the germline V gene, CDR1 is MGHDK and CDR2 is SYGVNS. The germline V and J ends were trimmed by 3 bases and 8 bases, with 20 bases remaining between them. CDR3 region: CASSDHMGGADDEQFF. For the CDR3, the DNA is TGTGCCAGCAGTGACCACATGGGGGGGGCCGACGATGAGCAGTTCTTC.

The chain is built from TRBV18 and TRBJ1-4; 10 positions match TRBD1. Trimming took 3 bases from V and 8 from J; bases not matched to a gene: 6. This CDR3 has 15 amino acids. Germline V CDR1 and CDR2: KGHSH, LQKENI. CDR3 sequence: CASSPPGQGNEKLFF. Here the CDR3 DNA reads TGTGCCAGCTCACCTCCGGGACAGGGGAACGAAAAACTGTTTTTT.

This clone was recorded only once. The V and J genes are TRBV6-5 and TRBJ1-6; TRBD1 might be the D (6 bases). Germline V gene sequence: CDR1 MNHEY, CDR2 SVGAGI. The CDR3 runs to 14 residues. V was pared by 6 bases and J by 3 bases, with 9 bases between. Here the CDR3 reads CASRRGGYNSPLHF. For the CDR3, the DNA is TGTGCCAGCAGGAGAGGGGGCTATAATTCACCCCTCCACTTT.

This clone was seen only a few times. This rearrangement joins TRBV3-1 (or the pseudogene TRBV3-2) to TRBJ2-7; 8 positions match TRBD1. There are 16 residues in the CDR3. The ends lost 4 bases at V and 2 bases at J; junction bases unmatched: 10. CDR1 LGHDT and CDR2 YNNKEL come from the germline V gene (reference sequence). The CDR3 DNA sequence: TGTGCCAGCAGCCCTTCGCGCAGGGGGCTTACCTACGAGCAGTACTTC. Residues: CASSPSRRGLTYEQYF.

The count of this clone is one. This chain connects TRBV3-1 (or the pseudogene TRBV3-2) to TRBJ1-1; D is uncertain. Trimming shortened V by 0 bases and J by 5 bases, and 7 bases separated the two germline ends. Germline values: CDR1 LGHDT, CDR2 YNNKEL (reference sequence). This CDR3 contains 13 residues. The CDR3 nucleotides are TGTGCCAGCAGCCAAGACGGTCGGACTGAAGCTTTCTTT. It codes for CASSQDGRTEAFF.

The chain uses TRBV14 and TRBJ2-5; 7 nucleotides align to TRBD2. Germline V gives CDR1 SGHDN, CDR2 FVKESK. CDR3 length: 17 residues. The junction had 9 bases not matched to a gene; V was cut back by 1 base and J by 1 base. CDR3 sequence reads: CASSQARGVLFQETQYF. CDR3 DNA sequence: TGTGCCAGCAGCCAAGCCCGGGGGGTGTTATTCCAAGAGACCCAGTACTTC. Full variable domain (missing parts from reference TRBV14 and TRBJ2-5): EAGVTQFPSHSVIEKGQTVTLRCDPISGHDNLYWYRRVMGKEIKFLLHFVKESKQDESGMPNNRFLAERTGGTYSTLKVQPAELEDSGVYFCASSQARGVLFQETQYFGPGTRLLVL.

There are a few counts of this clone. The chain has TRBV7-9 and TRBJ1-6, with D maybe TRBD1 (6 bases). The CDR3 is made up of 16 amino acids. The V gene lost 3 bases and the J gene lost 0 bases, with 9 bases spanning the gap. CDR1 is SEHNR, CDR2 FQNEAQ, per germline (reference sequence). The CDR3 reads CASSFGTSSYNSPLHF. CDR3 bases: TGTGCCAGCAGCTTCGGGACAAGCTCCTATAATTCACCCCTCCACTTT.

This clone has a single count. The chain is built from TRBV6-5 and TRBJ2-6; a weak D match, TRBD2 (5 bases). Germline loops: CDR1 MNHEY, CDR2 SVGAGI. Trimming shortened V by 4 bases and J by 0 bases, and 10 bases separated the two germline ends. This CDR3 contains 16 residues. The CDR3 DNA is TGTGCCAGCAGTTCCCAACGGGGCTCTGGGGCCAACGTCCTGACTTTC. Translating gives CASSSQRGSGANVLTF.

The V and J genes are TRBV30 and TRBJ2-7, with D perhaps TRBD2 (6 bases). Germline CDR1 reads GTSNPN; CDR2 reads SVGIG (reference sequence). V was pared by 5 bases and J by 0 bases, with 14 bases between. The length of the CDR3 is 14 residues. For the CDR3, the DNA is TGTGCCTGGGGGAGGTTTATTAGCTCCTACGAGCAGTACTTC. Its protein product is CAWGRFISSYEQYF.

The chain combines TRBV2 with TRBJ2-7, with D possibly matching TRBD1 (5 bases). V was clipped by 4 bases and J by 4 bases, with 11 bases between them. The germline V gene encodes CDR1 SNHLY and CDR2 FYNNEI. The CDR3 spans 13 residues. The CDR3 sequence: CASSVQGSYEQYF. CDR3 DNA: TGTGCCAGCAGTGTGCAGGGTTCGTACGAGCAGTACTTC.

The rearrangement joins TRBV13 to TRBJ2-3; D is perhaps TRBD1 (5 bases). This CDR3 spans 16 amino acids. Trimming took off 3 bases at V and 2 bases at J, with 15 bases between the two ends. The V gene's germline CDR1 is PRHDT and CDR2 FYEKMQ (reference sequence). The CDR3 DNA is TGTGCCAGCAGCTTTTCCCAGGGAACCAACACAGATACGCAGTATTTT. Translated, it gives CASSFSQGTNTDTQYF.

The chain joins TRBV9 to TRBJ2-1, with 9 positions matching TRBD2. This CDR3 is built from 16 residues. Trimming at V came to 3 bases and at J to 10 bases, leaving 14 bases not matched to a gene. Per the germline V gene, CDR1 is SGDLS and CDR2 is YYNGEE. The CDR3 region is CASSAAGVVAGVEQFF. The CDR3 DNA reads as TGTGCCAGCAGCGCAGCCGGTGTAGTAGCGGGAGTCGAGCAGTTCTTC.

The chain has TRBV5-8 and TRBJ2-1; 8 bases are a match to TRBD2. With 1 base clipped from V and 6 bases from J, the junction kept 12 bases outside the gene matches. Germline values: CDR1 SGHTS, CDR2 YDEGEE. The CDR3 is 17 amino acids. The CDR3 DNA reads TGTGCCAGCAGCTTGCAGATCTACGGGGGGGCAACCAATGAGCAGTTCTTC. Protein product: CASSLQIYGGATNEQFF.

The CDR3 coding sequence is TGTGCTAGTGGTTCAGGGGTGGATGGCTACACCTTC. It specifies CASGSGVDGYTF. The J gene is TRBJ1-2, the V gene TRBV12-5, with D possibly TRBD1 on 6 matching bases. The germline V and J ends were trimmed by 4 bases and 6 bases, with 9 bases remaining between them. Germline lookup yields CDR1 LGHNT and CDR2 FRNRAP. The CDR3 runs 12 residues.

The chain recombines TRBV4-1 with TRBJ2-4, with 7 positions matching TRBD2. Germline values: CDR1 MGHRA, CDR2 YSYEKL. CDR3 length: 21 amino acids. V dropped 3 bases and J dropped 3; count of bases not matched to a gene: 23. CDR3 sequence: CASSHPLWREKIRGLKNIQYF. CDR3 sequence (DNA): TGCGCCAGCAGCCACCCACTTTGGCGGGAGAAAATCCGGGGACTCAAAAACATTCAGTACTTC.